What follows are 19 T cell receptor beta chains derived from one specimen sequenced in a study of T cells in narcolepsy. Clones were sequenced by immunoSEQ multiplex PCR, and TCRdb holds only the in-frame ones, with some missing. Of tens of thousands of clones listed, roughly 86% are singletons. Sequencing was done on a sample of memory (CD45RA-) CD4+ T cells from blood. These receptors were taken from a human donor in good health.

This sequence joins TRBV28 and TRBJ2-6; D might be TRBD1 (6 bases). Per germline, CDR1 MDHEN and CDR2 SYDVKM. Trimming cost V 2 bases and J 6 bases, with 11 bases left between them. The CDR3 has 15 residues. The CDR3 DNA reads TGTGCCAGCAGTTTAGAACAGGGTGAGGCCAACGTCCTGACTTTC. This sequence encodes CASSLEQGEANVLTF.

This clone occurred once. The chain is built from TRBV19 and TRBJ1-5; D ambiguous. Germline V lookup: CDR1 LNHDA, CDR2 SQIVND (reference sequence). This CDR3 spans 12 amino acids. V gave up 5 bases and J gave up 3 bases, with 5 bases separating them. In DNA, the CDR3 is TGTGCCAGTAGTGTTGTCAATCAGCCCCAGCATTTT. This encodes CASSVVNQPQHF.

In its sample, this clone was seen once. This sequence joins TRBV28 and TRBJ2-7, with D unresolved. This CDR3 has 10 amino acids. Germline lookup yields CDR1 MDHEN and CDR2 SYDVKM. V shed 11 bases and J shed 6 bases, with 11 bases lying between them. CDR3 in DNA: TGTGCCTCCTCCCGACGCGAGCAGTACTTC. Its translation: CASSRREQYF.

This chain joins TRBV5-1 and TRBJ2-2; 12 positions agree with TRBD2. The germline V gene encodes CDR1 SGHRS and CDR2 YFSETQ. The trim removed 5 bases at V and 7 bases at J, leaving 9 bases unmatched. The CDR3 runs to 16 residues. In DNA form, the CDR3 reads TGCGCCAGCAGACCGACTAGCGGGGGAGTTCACGGGGAGCTGTTTTTT. Translated, it gives CASRPTSGGVHGELFF.

The chain is built from TRBV28 and TRBJ2-1, with 10 bases lining up with TRBD2. The CDR3 contains 20 residues. CDR1 MDHEN and CDR2 SYDVKM come from the germline V gene. J gave up 0 bases and V 6 bases, and 17 bases lay outside the gene matches. The CDR3: CASRAQSGRALKGSYNEQFF. CDR3 sequence (DNA): TGTGCCAGCAGAGCCCAGAGCGGGAGGGCCTTGAAGGGCTCCTACAATGAGCAGTTCTTC.

V gene TRBV7-3 combines with J gene TRBJ2-3; 8 bases are a match to TRBD1. Unmatched junction bases numbered 6, after V lost 5 bases and J lost 2 bases. Germline CDR1 and CDR2: SGHTA and FQGTGA. There are 15 residues in the CDR3. The CDR3 protein is CASSQGTGPTDTQYF. As DNA, the CDR3 is TGTGCCAGCAGCCAAGGGACAGGTCCCACAGATACGCAGTATTTT.

This clone was observed a handful of times. The V and J genes are TRBV30 and TRBJ2-7, with D possibly being TRBD1 (7 bases). CDR3 length equals 12 residues. V was cut by 5 bases and J by 8 bases, with 16 bases left in between. Germline lookup yields CDR1 GTSNPN and CDR2 SVGIG (reference sequence). Here the CDR3 DNA reads TGTGCCTGGGAGGAGGGGGCAAAACAGCAGTACTTC. It yields the protein CAWEEGAKQQYF.

The table lists this clone with a few counts. The J gene is TRBJ2-7, the V gene TRBV18, with TRBD2 matching 11 bases. Trimming removed 2 bases from V and 0 bases from J; junction bases left unmatched: 0. This CDR3 contains 15 residues. CDR1 and CDR2 from the germline V gene are KGHSH and LQKENI. CDR3 in amino acids: CASSPTSGGSYEQYF. CDR3 nucleotides: TGTGCCAGCTCACCAACTAGCGGGGGCTCCTACGAGCAGTACTTC.

The chain is built from TRBV19 and TRBJ1-1; D call uncertain. V was pared by 4 bases and J by 1 base, with 10 bases between. The CDR3 length is 14 residues. CDR1 LNHDA and CDR2 SQIVND come from the germline V gene (reference sequence). CDR3 DNA: TGTGCCAGTAGTACTGTGGCAGGGAACACTGAAGCTTTCTTT. It codes for CASSTVAGNTEAFF.

The V call is TRBV7-9, the J call TRBJ2-5; D may be TRBD1 (5 bases). The J call may not be correct, given that the DNA end is closer to TRBJ2-7. CDR1 is SEHNR and CDR2 is FQNEAQ in the germline V gene (reference sequence). The CDR3 sequence is 13 residues long. The CDR3 DNA is TGTGCCAGCAGACAGGACGGATCCTACGAGCAGTACTTC. Protein product: CASRQDGSYEQYF.

The chain links TRBV7-2 to TRBJ1-2, with D possibly TRBD1 on 5 matching bases. V was trimmed by 5 bases and J by 4 bases, leaving 11 bases between them. Germline-derived CDR1 and CDR2 are SGHTA and FQGNSA. The CDR3 sequence is 13 residues long. The DNA of the CDR3 is TGTGCCAGCAGCCAAGACAGCATCTATGGCTACACCTTC. Amino acid sequence: CASSQDSIYGYTF.

The chain employs TRBV23-1 and TRBJ1-5; tentative D call: TRBD1 (6 bases). TRBV23-1 is assigned to the ORF class and has an uncertain function. The V end lost 3 bases, the J end lost 2 bases, and 8 bases lay between the germline ends. CDR3 length equals 14 residues. This CDR3 is CASSQGACNQPQHF. The CDR3 DNA reads as TGCGCCAGCAGTCAGGGGGCGTGCAATCAGCCCCAGCATTTT.

The chain recombines TRBV7-3 with TRBJ2-2, with D uncertain. This CDR3 has 13 residues. Trimming shortened V by 3 bases and J by 5 bases, and 7 bases separated the two germline ends. The germline V gene has CDR1 SGHTA and CDR2 FQGTGA. The CDR3 loop reads CASSFSGTGELFF. The DNA of the CDR3 is TGTGCCAGCAGCTTTTCCGGAACCGGGGAGCTGTTTTTT.

The chain combines TRBV29-1 with TRBJ1-2; weak D call: TRBD1 (6 bases). Germline CDR1 SQVTM, CDR2 ANQGSEA. CDR3 size: 13 residues. Trimming removed 6 bases at V and 3 bases at J, with 14 bases between. The chain's CDR3 is CSVMDSQDYGYTF. The CDR3 DNA follows: TGCAGCGTCATGGACAGCCAAGACTATGGCTACACCTTC.

The rearrangement links TRBV4-2 to TRBJ2-5, with no clear D. V was cut by 0 bases and J by 1 base, with 6 bases left in between. The CDR3 spans 14 residues. Germline values: CDR1 LGHNA, CDR2 YNFKEQ. The CDR3 nucleotides read TGTGCCAGCAGCCAAGAGGGATTCCAAGAGACCCAGTACTTC. It translates to CASSQEGFQETQYF.

This chain joins TRBV30 and TRBJ1-2; possibly TRBD1 for D (6 bases). V gave up 3 bases and J gave up 4 bases, with 9 bases separating them. Germline CDR1 and CDR2: GTSNPN and SVGIG (reference sequence). The CDR3 runs to 12 residues. The CDR3 region is CAWSTGTYGYTF. Here the CDR3 DNA reads TGTGCCTGGAGCACAGGGACCTATGGCTACACCTTC.

The chain has TRBV25-1 and TRBJ2-5; 8 nucleotides align to TRBD2. The CDR3 totals 13 residues. After removal of 8 bases from V and 1 base from J, the junction contained 3 bases not matched to a gene. Germline assignment: CDR1 MGHDK and CDR2 SYGVNS. This chain's CDR3 is CASGGLVQETQYF. The CDR3 DNA is TGTGCCAGCGGGGGACTAGTCCAAGAGACCCAGTACTTC.

A remark on this clone: The junction does not match germline at one end; this may be a read error. The V and J genes are TRBV4-1 and TRBJ2-7; 8 bases match TRBD1. CDR3 length: 16 residues. CDR1 MGHRA and CDR2 YSYEKL come from the germline V gene. Written as DNA, the CDR3 is TGTGCCAGCAGCCAAGACAGGCGGACAGGGTTGGGTGAGCAGTACTTC. Protein product: CASSQDRRTGLGEQYF.

The chain carries TRBV29-1 and TRBJ2-7; D is perhaps TRBD1 or TRBD2 (6 bases each). Looked up from germline, CDR1 is SQVTM and CDR2 is ANQGSEA. This CDR3 region has 12 residues. Trimming left V 4 bases short and J 4 bases short, with 11 bases between. The CDR3 DNA is TGCAGCGTTGCGGGGGCCCAATACGAGCAGTACTTC. Its protein product is CSVAGAQYEQYF.